These 21 T cell receptor beta chains share one sample of origin, sequenced in a study of CD8 T cells in ankylosing spondylitis. TCRdb re-derived calls from the 5' RACE reads in MiXCR, one entry per CDR3 protein. The sample has 290,000 or so distinct CDR3 sequences; 20% are singletons. The sequencing sample was made of blood, either unsorted or a sorted T cell fraction (not recorded which). The receptors originated from a female donor with ankylosing spondylitis or in good health (not recorded which).

This chain links TRBV6-6 with TRBJ1-2, with D perhaps TRBD1 (5 bases). Germline CDR1 reads MNHNY; CDR2 reads SVGAGI (reference sequence). Trimming stripped 5 bases from V and 5 bases from J, with 12 bases between. This CDR3 region has 13 residues. CDR3 residues: CASSLGERYGYTF. For the CDR3, the DNA is TGTGCCAGCAGTCTGGGGGAGAGGTATGGCTACACCTTC.

The rearrangement links TRBV7-9 to TRBJ2-1; possibly TRBD2 for D (5 bases). The CDR3 contains 14 residues. Trimming took 3 bases from V and 8 from J, leaving 14 bases between them. Germline V gene sequence: CDR1 SEHNR, CDR2 FQNEAQ (reference sequence). CDR3 nucleotide sequence: TGTGCCAGCAGCTTGACCGGGGTGGGAGATGAGCAGTTCTTC. It specifies CASSLTGVGDEQFF.

This sequence joins TRBV10-3 and TRBJ1-5, with D possibly matching TRBD1 (5 bases). V was pared by 10 bases and J by 3 bases, with 10 bases between. This CDR3 is built from 12 residues. Germline V gene lookup returns CDR1 ENHRY and CDR2 SYGVKD. CDR3 in amino acids: CASRDLNQPQHF. The DNA of the CDR3 is TGTGCCAGCCGGGACCTCAATCAGCCCCAGCATTTT.

This clonotype has a count of ten or more. The gene calls are TRBV29-1 and TRBJ2-5; D remains unclear. The CDR3 covers 13 residues. V was clipped by 4 bases and J by 5 bases, with 14 bases between them. The V gene's germline CDR1 is SQVTM and CDR2 ANQGSEA. The CDR3, as DNA: TGCAGCGTTGCCAACTTACTGTCGGAGACCCAGTACTTC. This codes for CSVANLLSETQYF.

This clonotype was detected a few times. The J gene is TRBJ1-1, the V gene TRBV6-1; a possible D gene is TRBD1 (6 bases). V was clipped by 7 bases and J by 4 bases, with 22 bases between them. Looked up from germline, CDR1 is MNHNS and CDR2 is SASEGT. CDR3 length: 16 amino acids. CDR3 sequence reads: CASTKGVGVVGTEAFF. The CDR3 DNA reads TGTGCCAGCACCAAGGGGGTCGGGGTAGTGGGCACTGAAGCTTTCTTT.

In its sample, this clonotype was seen a few times. The CDR3: CAWGRNPYEQYF. The CDR3 DNA is TGTGCGTGGGGGCGGAACCCCTACGAGCAGTACTTC. The V and J genes are TRBV30 and TRBJ2-7; weak D call: TRBD1 (6 bases). Germline V gene lookup returns CDR1 GTSNPN and CDR2 SVGIG (reference sequence). The CDR3 spans 12 residues.

The table lists this clonotype with a few counts. The chain joins TRBV6-1 to TRBJ1-5; D possibly corresponds to TRBD1 (6 bases). The germline V gene encodes CDR1 MNHNS and CDR2 SASEGT. Between the trimmed V and J ends, which lost 3 bases and 7 bases, there was a span of 10 bases. CDR3 length: 13 amino acids. CDR3 DNA sequence: TGTGCCAGCAGTGAGGCAGGGGAACAGCCCCAGCATTTT. It codes for CASSEAGEQPQHF.

V and J are TRBV5-1 and TRBJ2-5; D may match TRBD1 or TRBD2 (5 bases each). The CDR3 runs 15 residues. Germline loops: CDR1 SGHRS, CDR2 YFSETQ. Between the trimmed V and J ends, which lost 0 bases and 4 bases, there was a span of 13 bases. CDR3 sequence reads: CASSLVRDVGETQYF. The CDR3 DNA sequence: TGCGCCAGCAGCTTGGTCCGGGACGTGGGAGAGACCCAGTACTTC.

This clonotype showed up many times. This chain connects TRBV7-8 to TRBJ1-5; no clear D. Deletions cut 0 bases from V and 4 bases from J, with 13 bases between. This CDR3 comprises 16 residues. Germline lookup yields CDR1 SGHVS and CDR2 FQNEAQ. The CDR3 here is CASSLATGSPNQPQHF. CDR3 bases: TGTGCCAGCAGCTTAGCGACCGGGAGTCCAAATCAGCCCCAGCATTTT.

The chain recombines TRBV6-1 with TRBJ2-7; maybe TRBD1 (6 bases). Germline-derived CDR1 and CDR2 are MNHNS and SASEGT. The V and J ends lost 7 bases and 9 bases respectively, with 19 bases between them. This CDR3 region has 13 residues. CDR3 in amino acids: CASTQGLQRVQYF. CDR3 nucleotide sequence: TGTGCCAGCACACAGGGCCTCCAACGAGTGCAGTACTTC.

In nucleotides, the CDR3 is TGCAGTGTGCGACCGGGACTCCCACGGGAAGCGCAGTATTTT. It translates to CSVRPGLPREAQYF. The V gene is TRBV20-1, the J gene TRBJ2-3; weak D call: TRBD2 (6 bases). Trimming cost V 7 bases and J 10 bases, with 24 bases left between them. CDR1 and CDR2 from the germline V gene are DFQATT and SNEGSKA (reference sequence). The CDR3 is 14 amino acids.

This clonotype came up many times. This sequence joins TRBV5-1 and TRBJ2-2, with D possibly being TRBD1 (5 bases). Germline loops: CDR1 SGHRS, CDR2 YFSETQ. V was cut by 0 bases and J by 0 bases, with 6 bases left in between. This CDR3 is 15 amino acids long. The CDR3 sequence is CASSLGRANTGELFF. The CDR3 DNA is TGCGCCAGCAGCTTGGGCAGGGCGAACACCGGGGAGCTGTTTTTT.

V gene TRBV11-2 combines with J gene TRBJ2-4, with 7 bases lining up with TRBD2. CDR3 size: 17 residues. V shed 2 bases and J 0 bases; nucleotides not matched to a gene: 7. The germline V gene has CDR1 SGHAT and CDR2 FQNNGV. The CDR3 loop is CASSLRPREVAKNIQYF. Here the CDR3 DNA reads TGTGCCAGCAGCTTAAGGCCCCGGGAGGTAGCCAAAAACATTCAGTACTTC.

The chain uses TRBV10-3 and TRBJ2-1, with D perhaps TRBD2 (6 bases). The CDR3 runs to 12 residues. Trimming left V 6 bases short and J 8 bases short, with 11 bases between. In germline, CDR1 is ENHRY, CDR2 SYGVKD. The CDR3 nucleotides read TGTGCCATCAGGGGACGCGGGGATGAGCAGTTCTTC. Residues: CAIRGRGDEQFF.

The chain is built from TRBV10-1 and TRBJ2-1; 8 bases are a match to TRBD2. In germline, CDR1 is WNHNN, CDR2 SYGVQD (reference sequence). V gave up 2 bases and J gave up 2 bases; unmatched junction bases: 5. This CDR3 region has 16 residues. The CDR3 DNA is TGCGCCAGCAGTGAGGCGGGAGGTGTACCCTACAATGAGCAGTTCTTC. This codes for CASSEAGGVPYNEQFF.

This clonotype was found a few times. The chain links TRBV9 to TRBJ2-1, with 8 bases that match TRBD2. Trimming removed 2 bases from V and 0 bases from J; junction bases left unmatched: 13. There are 19 residues in the CDR3. The V gene's germline CDR1 is SGDLS and CDR2 YYNGEE. Written as DNA, the CDR3 is TGTGCCAGCAGCGTGGGAGAGGGTAGCGGGGCTCGCTCCTACAATGAGCAGTTCTTC. Its translation is CASSVGEGSGARSYNEQFF.

This clonotype occurred a few times. The rearrangement links TRBV6-5 to TRBJ2-1; 7 nucleotides match TRBD2. Germline V gene lookup returns CDR1 MNHEY and CDR2 SVGAGI. J gave up 5 bases and V 0 bases, and 4 bases lay outside the gene matches. This CDR3 has 15 residues. The CDR3 nucleotides are TGTGCCAGCAGTTACTCCGGGAGGATGAACAATGAGCAGTTCTTC. This sequence encodes CASSYSGRMNNEQFF.

The rearrangement joins TRBV12-3 or TRBV12-4 to TRBJ2-3; 9 nucleotides match TRBD2. This CDR3 comprises 17 residues. V trimming: 4 bases; J trimming: 0 bases; junction bases outside the gene matches: 8. The CDR3 bases are TGTGCCAGCAGTTCCCCTGTGACTAGCGGTAGCACAGATACGCAGTATTTT. Encoded protein: CASSSPVTSGSTDTQYF.

This clonotype was detected a few times. The genes are TRBV20-1 and TRBJ2-1; possibly TRBD2 for D (5 bases). The CDR3 extends over 14 amino acids. Between the trimmed V and J ends, which lost 3 bases and 8 bases, there was a span of 17 bases. CDR1 is DFQATT and CDR2 is SNEGSKA in the germline V gene (reference sequence). CDR3 bases: TGCAGTGCTAGCTTCCCGGGATTAATCTATGAGCAGTTCTTC. Its translation is CSASFPGLIYEQFF.

This clonotype occurred a few times. The V gene is TRBV5-1, the J gene TRBJ2-1, with 7 nucleotides matching TRBD2. V lost 4 bases to trimming and J lost 4 bases; unmatched junction nucleotides: 14. The CDR3 runs 17 residues. Per germline, CDR1 SGHRS and CDR2 YFSETQ. This CDR3 is CASSVLPSSGDYNEQFF. The CDR3 bases are TGCGCCAGCAGCGTCCTCCCGTCTAGCGGAGATTACAATGAGCAGTTCTTC.

This clonotype showed up many times. The CDR3 sequence: CASSYSRQIIPSEQYF. The DNA of the CDR3 is TGTGCCAGCAGTTACTCGAGGCAGATTATCCCCTCTGAGCAGTACTTC. The V call is TRBV6-5, the J call TRBJ2-7; D gene ambiguous. This CDR3 region has 16 residues. Trimming stripped 0 bases from V and 7 bases from J, with 19 bases between. Germline assignment: CDR1 MNHEY and CDR2 SVGAGI.